A selection of T cell receptor beta chains follows, all from one sample in a study of cytomegalovirus exposure and HLA in healthy donors. The assay was immunoSEQ multiplex PCR, and TCRdb's table has in-frame clones only and misses some. The sample comprises 110,000 to 150,000 clones, 75% to 90% of which are singletons, and approximately 1.1% rests with the top ten. Material: PBMCs. These TCRs come from a female donor in good health and CMV-seronegative. Both conserved end residues are part of each CDR3. The D gene is left open where the match is weak. Clone size appears in some rows only: once, few, many, or a class for an expanded clone.

V gene	D gene	J gene	clone size	CDR3 protein	CDR3 DNA
TRBV15	.	TRBJ2-7	.	CATSRVLESERGQYF	TGTGCCACCAGCAGGGTCTTGGAGTCTGAACGAGGGCAGTACTTC
TRBV29-1	.	TRBJ2-4	.	CSVERGFLAKNIQYF	TGCAGCGTTGAAAGGGGATTTCTAGCCAAAAACATTCAGTACTTC
TRBV10-3	TRBD1	TRBJ1-2	.	CAMGTGEPYGYTF	TGTGCCATGGGGACAGGAGAGCCCTATGGCTACACCTTC
TRBV5-6	.	TRBJ1-1	once	CASSLGGFAFF	TGTGCCAGCAGCTTGGGAGGGTTTGCTTTCTTT
TRBV27	TRBD1	TRBJ1-1	.	CTSRLKGGAEAFF	TGTACCAGCCGACTAAAAGGGGGCGCTGAAGCTTTCTTT
TRBV2	TRBD1	TRBJ2-2	.	CATSDRATGELFF	TGTGCCACTTCGGACAGGGCCACCGGGGAGCTGTTTTTT
TRBV28	.	TRBJ2-7	.	CASSLILALPYEQYF	TGTGCCAGCAGTTTAATCCTAGCCCTGCCCTACGAGCAGTACTTC
TRBV4-1	.	TRBJ1-4	.	CASSPGGRATNEKLFF	TGCGCCAGCAGCCCGGGAGGGAGAGCAACTAATGAAAAACTGTTTTTT
TRBV29-1	.	TRBJ2-5	.	CSVEGTKEAQETQYF	TGCAGCGTTGAAGGGACTAAGGAGGCCCAAGAGACCCAGTACTTC
TRBV6-6	TRBD1	TRBJ2-2	.	CASSWGQGDTGELFF	TGTGCCAGCAGTTGGGGACAGGGGGACACCGGGGAGCTGTTTTTT
TRBV19	.	TRBJ2-3	.	CAAMGRITDTQYF	TGTGCCGCCATGGGGAGGATCACAGATACGCAGTATTTT
TRBV25-1	TRBD1	TRBJ2-5	.	CASSELENRGQETQYF	TGTGCCAGCAGTGAATTGGAGAACAGGGGCCAAGAGACCCAGTACTTC
TRBV7-9	TRBD1	TRBJ2-1	.	CASSYTGGNNNEQFF	TGTGCCAGCAGCTATACAGGGGGTAATAACAATGAGCAGTTCTTC
TRBV6-1	.	TRBJ2-7	.	CASSVTGRDEQYF	TGTGCCAGCAGTGTCACAGGGAGGGACGAGCAGTACTTC
TRBV5-1	TRBD1	TRBJ2-3	.	CASSLAPGGGTDTQYF	TGCGCCAGCAGCTTGGCCCCAGGGGGCGGCACAGATACGCAGTATTTT
TRBV7-9	.	TRBJ2-3	.	CASSLQGWGTDTQYF	TGTGCCAGCAGCTTACAGGGGTGGGGCACAGATACGCAGTATTTT
TRBV6-5	.	TRBJ1-1	.	CASSYSGLGVGTEAFF	TGTGCCAGCAGTTACTCGGGTTTAGGGGTGGGCACTGAAGCTTTCTTT
TRBV5-8	TRBD1	TRBJ1-2	.	CASSWGQALFNYGYTF	TGTGCCAGCAGCTGGGGACAGGCTCTCTTTAACTATGGCTACACCTTC
TRBV19	TRBD1	TRBJ1-5	.	CASGWRQGQGNQPQHF	TGTGCCAGTGGCTGGAGACAGGGGCAAGGCAATCAGCCCCAGCATTTT
TRBV11-2	TRBD1	TRBJ2-5	.	CASSSVGTGGAWETQYF	TGTGCCAGCAGCTCCGTAGGGACAGGGGGCGCATGGGAGACCCAGTACTTC
TRBV28	.	TRBJ1-2	.	CASSPLGVNYGYTF	TGTGCCAGCAGCCCTTTAGGGGTTAACTATGGCTACACCTTC
TRBV19	TRBD2	TRBJ2-7	.	CASSMSGSPNEQYF	TGTGCCAGTAGTATGAGCGGGAGCCCCAACGAGCAGTACTTC
TRBV14	TRBD2	TRBJ2-3	.	CASSVSAGGDTQYF	TGTGCCAGCAGCGTTTCAGCGGGGGGAGATACGCAGTATTTT
TRBV4-1	.	TRBJ1-5	.	CASSPSRRDQPQHF	TGCGCCAGCAGCCCCTCCAGGAGGGACCAGCCCCAGCATTTT
TRBV19	TRBD1	TRBJ1-2	.	CASSAGDRGYTF	TGTGCCAGTAGTGCAGGGGACAGGGGCTACACCTTC
TRBV5-1	.	TRBJ2-5	.	CASSLASQGGETQYF	TGCGCCAGCAGCTTGGCTTCGCAGGGAGGAGAGACCCAGTACTTC
TRBV29-1	.	TRBJ2-5	.	CSVDGRTVQETQYF	TGCAGCGTTGATGGGCGGACTGTACAAGAGACCCAGTACTTC
TRBV28	.	TRBJ1-5	once	CASRQAGQPQHF	TGTGCCAGCAGGCAAGCCGGTCAGCCCCAGCATTTT
TRBV28	.	TRBJ2-1	.	CASSSKIYNEQFF	TGTGCCAGCAGTTCTAAGATCTACAATGAGCAGTTCTTC
TRBV23-1	.	TRBJ1-5	.	CASPDKNQPQHF	TGCGCCAGCCCGGACAAGAATCAGCCCCAGCATTTT
TRBV28	.	TRBJ1-1	.	CASSLAGATEAFF	TGTGCCAGCAGTTTAGCGGGGGCCACTGAAGCTTTCTTT
TRBV7-8	.	TRBJ2-1	.	CASSFPGAEYEQFF	TGTGCCAGCAGCTTCCCGGGAGCCGAATATGAGCAGTTCTTC
TRBV30	.	TRBJ2-1	.	CAWIPPWENEQFF	TGTGCCTGGATTCCACCGTGGGAGAATGAGCAGTTCTTC
TRBV2	TRBD2	TRBJ2-2	.	CASSQSGTNTGELFF	TGTGCCAGCAGTCAGAGCGGGACGAACACCGGGGAGCTGTTTTTT
TRBV29-1	.	TRBJ2-5	few	CSVDQGTDQETQYF	TGCAGCGTTGATCAGGGCACAGACCAAGAGACCCAGTACTTC
TRBV6-6	.	TRBJ2-1	.	CASIATSRFYNEQFF	TGTGCCAGCATCGCGACTAGTCGGTTCTACAATGAGCAGTTCTTC
TRBV30	TRBD2	TRBJ2-5	once	CAWNIKGLAGAQETQYF	TGTGCCTGGAACATAAAGGGGCTAGCGGGAGCCCAAGAGACCCAGTACTTC
TRBV19	TRBD1	TRBJ1-5	few	CASNGQGGQPQHF	TGTGCCAGTAACGGACAGGGTGGTCAGCCCCAGCATTTT
TRBV5-1	.	TRBJ2-3	.	CASSSQWDTQYF	TGCGCCAGCAGCTCTCAGTGGGATACGCAGTATTTT
TRBV27	.	TRBJ2-7	few	CASSWQGPTYEQYF	TGTGCCAGCAGTTGGCAGGGCCCAACCTACGAGCAGTACTTC